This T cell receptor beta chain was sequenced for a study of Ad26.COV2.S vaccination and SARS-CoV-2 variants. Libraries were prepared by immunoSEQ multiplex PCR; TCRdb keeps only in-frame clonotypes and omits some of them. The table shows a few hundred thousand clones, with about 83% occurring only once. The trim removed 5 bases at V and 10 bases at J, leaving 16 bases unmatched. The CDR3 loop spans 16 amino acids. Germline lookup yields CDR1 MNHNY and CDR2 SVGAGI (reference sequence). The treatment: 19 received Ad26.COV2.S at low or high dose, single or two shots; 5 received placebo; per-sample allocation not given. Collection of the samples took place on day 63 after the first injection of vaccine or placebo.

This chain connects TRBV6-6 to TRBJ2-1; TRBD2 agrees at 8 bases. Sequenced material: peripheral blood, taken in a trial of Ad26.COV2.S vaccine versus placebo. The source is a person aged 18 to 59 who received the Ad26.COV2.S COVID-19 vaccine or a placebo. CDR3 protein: CASSPPTGRALGEQFF. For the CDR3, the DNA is TGTGCCAGCAGTCCCCCGACCGGGAGGGCCCTCGGAGAGCAGTTCTTC.